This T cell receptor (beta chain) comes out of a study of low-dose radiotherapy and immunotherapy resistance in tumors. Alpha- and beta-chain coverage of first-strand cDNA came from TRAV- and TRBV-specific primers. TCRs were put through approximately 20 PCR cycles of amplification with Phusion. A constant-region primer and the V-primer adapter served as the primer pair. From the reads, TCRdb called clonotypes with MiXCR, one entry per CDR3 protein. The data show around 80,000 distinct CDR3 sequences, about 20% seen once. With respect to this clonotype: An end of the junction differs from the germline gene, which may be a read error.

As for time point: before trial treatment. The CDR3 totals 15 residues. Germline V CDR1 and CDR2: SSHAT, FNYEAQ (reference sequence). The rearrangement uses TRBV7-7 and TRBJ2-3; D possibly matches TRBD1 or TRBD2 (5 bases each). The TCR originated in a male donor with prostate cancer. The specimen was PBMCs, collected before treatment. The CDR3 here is CASSLEVGGTDTQYF. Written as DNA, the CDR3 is TGTGCTAGCAGCTTAGAAGTGGGGGGCACAGATACGCAGTATTTT. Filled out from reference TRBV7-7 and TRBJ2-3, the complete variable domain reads GAGVSQSPRYKVTKRGQDVTLRCDPISSHATLYWYQQALGQGPEFLTYFNYEAQPDKSGLPSDRFSAERPEGSISTLTIQRTEQRDSAMYRCASSLEVGGTDTQYFGPGTRLTVL.